This T cell receptor (beta chain) was documented in a study of blood T cells in healthy people across ages. Looking at the study overall: Template switching caught about one barcoded beta molecule for each two T cells.

Broader study findings: Versus aged donors, long-lived donors had higher diversity and more naive CD4+ cells. Since the PBMCs were unsorted, naive and antigen-experienced cells could not be conclusively compared. Age brought a roughly linear fall in TCR beta diversity measured per million T cells.

Then a second PCR, running about 6 to 11 cycles, was carried out with a sample-barcoded 5' primer and a J-beta primer mix. TCRdb re-called the 5' RACE reads with MiXCR, one entry per CDR3 protein. This sample yields more than 650,000 distinct CDR3 sequences, of which roughly 20% are seen a single time; 20% to 25% belongs to the top ten. The CDR3 loop spans 14 amino acids. Germline CDR1 SQVTM, CDR2 ANQGSEA. Trimming removed 1 base from V and 5 bases from J, with 14 bases in between. With regard to this clonotype: Its specificity is unknown.

This chain joins TRBV29-1 and TRBJ1-2, with D maybe TRBD1 (5 bases). Material for sequencing was blood. The sequence derives from a man aged 65-85 years in good health. For the CDR3, the DNA is TGCAGCGTTGAAGCGTTAGGGGTCCGATATGGCTACACCTTC. It is translated as CSVEALGVRYGYTF.